This is a list of T cell receptor beta chains from one sample in a study of T cells after yellow fever vaccination. TCRdb reanalysed the 5' RACE reads using MiXCR and keeps one entry per CDR3 protein. The data show around 350,000 distinct CDR3 sequences, roughly 6.1% seen once. The sequences come from PBMCs, collected 5 days after the yellow fever booster vaccination. Receptors were obtained from a man aged 25 to 45 who received the YFV17D yellow fever vaccine. CDR3s include the opening cysteine and the closing phenylalanine or tryptophan. A D gene is named only where the DNA matches it firmly. The size field is filled for only some rows; it gives once, few, many or a size class.

d_call j_call v_call clone_size cdr3_nt cdr3_aa
NA TRBJ2-7 TRBV25-1 many TGTGCCAGCATACCCCCAAGGGGGGTTATCTCCTACGAGCAGTACTTC CASIPPRGVISYEQYF
NA TRBJ2-5 TRBV5-1 NA TGCGCCAGCAGCCAGACTAGTTCGGACCAAGAGACCCAGTACTTC CASSQTSSDQETQYF
NA TRBJ1-6 TRBV27 few TGTGCCAGCAGTTTGGGGTTTTCACCCCTCCACTTT CASSLGFSPLHF
TRBD2 TRBJ2-1 TRBV12-5 NA TGTGCTAGTGGTTTGGTACTCCTAGCGGGAGTTAACAATGAGCAGTTCTTC CASGLVLLAGVNNEQFF
NA TRBJ2-1 TRBV29-1 few TGCAGCGTTGTGGGAGTGTACAATGGGCAGTTCTTC CSVVGVYNGQFF
NA TRBJ2-3 TRBV4-1 many TGCGCCAGCAGCCAGGTCCTACTTCCGGCCAGCACAGATACGCAGTATTTT CASSQVLLPASTDTQYF
NA TRBJ2-7 TRBV29-1 many TGCAGCGTTCTGAAGGGGCTCGAGCAGTACTTC CSVLKGLEQYF
NA TRBJ1-4 TRBV19 many TGTGCCAGTGCCCCTCCCCGGTACGACAGGCCTAATGAAAAACTGTTTTTT CASAPPRYDRPNEKLFF
NA TRBJ2-5 TRBV7-6 many TGTGCCAGCAGCTTTTTTGAGCGACAAGAGACCCAGTACTTC CASSFFERQETQYF
NA TRBJ1-2 TRBV14 few TGTGCCAGCAGCCAAGGAATCATTGGCTACACCTTC CASSQGIIGYTF
NA TRBJ2-1 TRBV10-3 few TGTGCCATCAGTGACGGACTGGAATACAATGAGCAGTTCTTC CAISDGLEYNEQFF
NA TRBJ2-5 TRBV5-1 many TGCGCCAGCACCCCGGGGGCACAGGGGGAGACCCAGTACTTC CASTPGAQGETQYF